The 14 T cell receptor beta chains given below trace back to one sample, sequenced in a study of breast tumors, draining lymph nodes, adjacent tissues. The lymph nodes were axillary draining lymph nodes from breast cancer patients. In TCRdb, the multiplex PCR reads were re-called with MiXCR into one record per CDR3 protein. Among more than 80,000 distinct CDR3 sequences listed, about 31% were seen once. The specimen sequenced was axillary lymph node tissue. Source of these receptors: a female donor with breast cancer. Some clones in this sample may be carry-over from other donors' samples.

This clonotype was seen more than once but under ten times. This sequence joins TRBV6-1 and TRBJ2-7; D is unclear. Trimming took 4 bases from V and 3 from J, leaving 10 bases between them. The CDR3 spans 13 residues. The V gene's germline CDR1 is MNHNS and CDR2 SASEGT. This CDR3 is CASSVRAHYEQYF. In DNA form, the CDR3 reads TGTGCCAGCAGTGTTCGGGCCCACTACGAGCAGTACTTC.

This clonotype was seen repeatedly, ten times or more. This rearrangement joins TRBV9 to TRBJ2-1, with D perhaps being TRBD1 or TRBD2 (5 bases each). The CDR3 loop spans 13 amino acids. V lost 4 bases and J lost 5, with 10 bases in between. The germline V gene encodes CDR1 SGDLS and CDR2 YYNGEE. CDR3 residues: CASSLGTNNEQFF. The CDR3 bases are TGTGCCAGCAGCCTGGGGACCAACAATGAGCAGTTCTTC.

This clonotype has a handful of counts. This sequence may be a read error, since a much larger clone differs from it by one base. The chain is built from TRBV9 and TRBJ2-1, with a weak D call TRBD2 (5 bases). The germline V gene encodes CDR1 SGDLS and CDR2 YYNGEE. This CDR3 has 17 residues. V was clipped by 4 bases and J by 9 bases, with 26 bases between them. CDR3: CASSQEGSGILNTEQFF. Here the CDR3 DNA reads TGTGCCAGCAGCCAAGAGGGTTCGGGGATACTTAACACTGAGCAGTTCTTC. Supplemented by reference TRBV9 and TRBJ2-1, the full variable domain reads DSGVTQTPKHLITATGQRVTLRCSPRSGDLSVYWYQQSLDQGLQFLIQYYNGEERAKGNILERFSAQQFPDLHSELNLSSLELGDSALYFCASSQEGSGILNTEQFFGPGTRLTVL.

This clonotype was observed at least ten times. The rearrangement uses TRBV6-2 or TRBV6-3 and TRBJ2-3; no reliable D call. Germline CDR1 MNHEY, CDR2 SVGEGT. Trimming removed 6 bases from V and 8 bases from J, with 12 bases in between. This CDR3 is built from 12 residues. Written as DNA, the CDR3 is TGTGCCAGCAGCCTCCGCGTCGCTACGCAGTATTTT. Its translation is CASSLRVATQYF.

This clonotype was recorded many times. V and J are TRBV5-1 and TRBJ1-2; possible D gene TRBD1, 6 bases. Per germline, CDR1 SGHRS and CDR2 YFSETQ. This CDR3 is built from 15 residues. The V end lost 0 bases, the J end lost 3 bases, and 12 bases lay between the germline ends. CDR3 residues: CASSLVKGGDYGYTF. In DNA form, the CDR3 reads TGCGCCAGCAGCTTGGTTAAGGGGGGTGACTATGGCTACACCTTC.

To note about this clonotype: One end of the junction fails to match germline, which may point to a read error. The V gene is TRBV19, the J gene TRBJ2-1; a possible D gene is TRBD1 (6 bases). The CDR3 loop spans 15 amino acids. CDR1 and CDR2 (germline): LNHDA, SQIVND (reference sequence). For the CDR3, the DNA is TGTGCTAGTAGTTTTGGACAGCTGGGGTCGGATGAGCAGCTCTTC. Translated: CASSFGQLGSDEQLF. The entire variable domain, with the rest obtained from reference TRBV19 and TRBJ2-1, is as follows: DGGITQSPKYLFRKEGQNVTLSCEQNLNHDAMYWYRQDPGQGLRLIYYSQIVNDFQKGDIAEGYSVSREKKESFPLTVTSAQKNPTAFYLCASSFGQLGSDEQLFGPGTRLTVL.

This clonotype was found once. The chain couples TRBV2 to TRBJ2-3; 7 bases map to TRBD2. Germline V gene data show CDR1 as SNHLY and CDR2 as FYNNEI. Trimming removed 5 bases from V and 3 bases from J; junction bases left unmatched: 14. The CDR3 is 17 amino acids. The CDR3 DNA is TGTGCCAGCAGTTGGACTAGGGGAGCCTCTCTGACAGATACGCAGTATTTT. Amino acid sequence: CASSWTRGASLTDTQYF.

This clonotype was recorded many times. The chain recombines TRBV28 with TRBJ2-7; no clear D. Deletions cut 4 bases from V and 3 bases from J, with 13 bases between. The CDR3 runs 14 residues. Germline assignment: CDR1 MDHEN and CDR2 SYDVKM. The CDR3 reads CASSSPTRDYEQYF. The CDR3 nucleotides read TGTGCCAGCAGTTCCCCGACACGAGACTACGAGCAGTACTTC.

Only one count was recorded for this clonotype. This chain uses TRBV9 with TRBJ2-7, with TRBD2 identical over 10 bases. The trim removed 3 bases at V and 6 bases at J, leaving 9 bases unmatched. Germline V CDR1 and CDR2: SGDLS, YYNGEE. This CDR3 comprises 15 residues. Written as DNA, the CDR3 is TGTGCCAGCAGCGGGACCGGGACTAGCGCTCTCGAGCAGTACTTC. Amino acid sequence: CASSGTGTSALEQYF.

Comment on this clonotype: One end of the junction fails to match germline, which may point to a read error. The rearrangement links TRBV19 to TRBJ1-4, with 7 bases identical to TRBD1. The length of the CDR3 is 14 residues. Germline V gene lookup returns CDR1 LNHDA and CDR2 SQIVND (reference sequence). The chain's CDR3 is CASRDRTTNEKPFF. In DNA form, the CDR3 reads TGTGCCAGTAGGGACAGGACAACTAATGAAAAACCGTTTTTT.

This clonotype appeared many times. This chain connects TRBV3-1 to TRBJ1-2, with TRBD1 matching 9 bases. The trim removed 5 bases at V and 7 bases at J, leaving 14 bases unmatched. Germline CDR1 LGHDT, CDR2 YNNKEL (reference sequence). The CDR3 contains 16 residues. The chain's CDR3 is CASSSTPGTGKSGYTF. The CDR3 DNA sequence: TGTGCCAGCAGCTCCACTCCCGGGACAGGGAAGTCTGGCTACACCTTC. Based on the CDR3 plus reference TRBV3-1 and TRBJ1-2, the full variable domain is DTAVSQTPKYLVTQMGNDKSIKCEQNLGHDTMYWYKQDSKKFLKIMFSYNNKELIINETVPNRFSPKSPDKAHLNLHINSLELGDSAVYFCASSSTPGTGKSGYTFGSGTRLTVV.

This clonotype was seen only once. A much larger clone differs from this one at a single base, so this may be a read error. The V call is TRBV12-3 or TRBV12-4, the J call TRBJ2-4; D is unclear. V was shortened by 7 bases and J by 9 bases, with 13 bases between the two germline ends. The CDR3 extends over 12 amino acids. In DNA, the CDR3 is TGTGCCAGCACCTCAGATTGGGGCATTCAGTACTTC. Translating it yields CASTSDWGIQYF.

This clonotype was seen at least ten times. The chain joins TRBV19 to TRBJ2-1; D unresolved. The CDR3 loop spans 11 amino acids. Between the trimmed V and J ends, which lost 4 bases and 5 bases, there was a span of 3 bases. The V gene's germline CDR1 is LNHDA and CDR2 SQIVND (reference sequence). The CDR3 loop reads CASSTHNEQFF. The CDR3 DNA sequence: TGTGCCAGTAGTACCCACAATGAGCAGTTCTTC.

This clonotype has a count of ten or more. The V and J genes are TRBV3-1 and TRBJ1-6; 7 nucleotides match TRBD1. CDR1 is LGHDT and CDR2 is YNNKEL in the germline V gene (reference sequence). The CDR3 spans 15 residues. The trim removed 4 bases at V and 6 bases at J, leaving 6 bases unmatched. CDR3 sequence: CASSPGTAGNSPLHF. The CDR3 DNA sequence: TGTGCCAGCAGCCCCGGGACAGCCGGTAATTCACCCCTCCACTTT. The whole variable domain, filled in from reference TRBV3-1 and TRBJ1-6, reads DTAVSQTPKYLVTQMGNDKSIKCEQNLGHDTMYWYKQDSKKFLKIMFSYNNKELIINETVPNRFSPKSPDKAHLNLHINSLELGDSAVYFCASSPGTAGNSPLHFGNGTRLTVT.